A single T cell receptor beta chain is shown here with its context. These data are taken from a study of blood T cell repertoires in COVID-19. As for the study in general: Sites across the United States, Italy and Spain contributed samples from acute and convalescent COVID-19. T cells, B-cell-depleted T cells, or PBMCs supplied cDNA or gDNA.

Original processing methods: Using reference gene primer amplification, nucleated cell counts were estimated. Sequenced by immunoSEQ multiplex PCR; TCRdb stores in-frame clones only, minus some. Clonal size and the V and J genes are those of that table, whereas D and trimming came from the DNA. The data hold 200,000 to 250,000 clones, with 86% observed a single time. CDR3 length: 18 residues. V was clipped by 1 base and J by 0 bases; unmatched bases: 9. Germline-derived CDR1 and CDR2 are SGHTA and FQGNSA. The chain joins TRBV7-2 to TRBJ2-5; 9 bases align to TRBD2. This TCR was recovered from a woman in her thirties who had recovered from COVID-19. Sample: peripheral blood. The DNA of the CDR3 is TGTGCCAGCAGCTTAGGTGTACTGGCTAGCGGGGACCAAGAGACCCAGTACTTC. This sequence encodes CASSLGVLASGDQETQYF.